This T cell receptor (beta chain) was sequenced for a study of blood T cell repertoires in COVID-19. Looking at the study overall: The United States, Italy and Spain supplied acute and convalescent COVID-19 samples. From T cells, B-cell-depleted T cells, or PBMCs came the material, which was cDNA or gDNA.

The germline V gene encodes CDR1 MDHEN and CDR2 SYDVKM. The V gene end was trimmed by 3 bases and the J gene end by 0 bases; junction bases not matched to a gene: 0. The CDR3 contains 14 residues. In the source study's methods: Researchers report that nucleated cell counts were estimated from reference gene primer amplification. Generated by immunoSEQ multiplex PCR, the TCRdb table keeps only in-frame clones and is missing some. The V and J calls and clone size come from that table; D and trimming were worked out from the DNA. The table shows approximately 250,000 clones, with over 80% occurring only once.

Specimen: peripheral blood. This chain uses TRBV28 with TRBJ2-3; 7 bases align to TRBD1. The sequence was obtained from a woman aged 40-49 years who had recovered from COVID-19. CDR3 sequence: CASSLTGSTDTQYF. CDR3 coding DNA: TGTGCCAGCAGTTTGACAGGGAGCACAGATACGCAGTATTTT.